A selection of T cell receptor beta chains follows, all from one sample in a study of T-cell reconstitution after alpha-beta-depleted transplantation in children. TCRdb processed the PCR reads anew with MiXCR; each CDR3 protein has one entry. The table shows a few hundred thousand distinct CDR3 sequences, with approximately 24% occurring only once. The source material was PBMCs, mostly from graft donor cells, sampled 360 days after TCRalphabeta/CD19-depleted stem cell transplant. These TCRs come from a female patient aged 2-10 years who had a stem cell transplant for congenital amegakaryocytic thrombocytopenia, so the T cells may come from the graft donor. Both conserved end residues are part of each CDR3. A D gene is named only where the DNA matches it firmly. Where a row states a size, it is once, few, many or the class of an expanded clone; other rows omit it.

D gene,clone size,V gene,J gene,CDR3 DNA,CDR3 protein
TRBD1,.,TRBV28,TRBJ2-5,TGTGCCAGCAGTTTTGACAGGGGGGAAGAGACCCAGTACTTC,CASSFDRGEETQYF
TRBD2,.,TRBV6-2/TRBV6-3,TRBJ2-1,TGTGCCAGCAGTTACTCGAGCAGCGGGAGGGCCTTTTCCTACAATGAGCAGTTCTTC,CASSYSSSGRAFSYNEQFF
TRBD2,many,TRBV28,TRBJ2-3,TGTGCCAGTTCTAGCGGGAGCACAGATACGCAGTATTTT,CASSSGSTDTQYF
TRBD2,many,TRBV4-3,TRBJ2-1,TGCGCCAGCAGCCAAGATCCTCCCGGCCTAGCGGTCTACAATGAGCAGTTCTTC,CASSQDPPGLAVYNEQFF
.,.,TRBV4-3,TRBJ2-7,TGCGCCAGCAGCCAAGATGGCCGGGAGCAGTACTTC,CASSQDGREQYF
TRBD1,.,TRBV28,TRBJ2-4,TGTGCCAGCAGTTTATTCGCCGGGACAGGGTGGTTAGCCAAAAACATTCAGTACTTC,CASSLFAGTGWLAKNIQYF
.,few,TRBV27,TRBJ2-7,TGTGCCAGCAGTTTGTCAGCGAAATCCTACGAGCAGTACTTC,CASSLSAKSYEQYF
.,.,TRBV7-9,TRBJ2-3,TGTGCCAGCAGCCCTTGGGGGATAGATACGCAGTATTTT,CASSPWGIDTQYF
TRBD2,.,TRBV29-1,TRBJ2-3,TGCAGCGTTGTAGTAGCGGGACCAGATACGCAGTATTTT,CSVVVAGPDTQYF
TRBD2,.,TRBV4-1,TRBJ2-1,TGCGCCAGCAGCCTCCGACTAGCGGAGAATGAGCAGTTCTTC,CASSLRLAENEQFF
.,many,TRBV3-1,TRBJ2-7,TGTGCCAGCAGCCAAGAGGGCAGCTACGAGCAGTACTTC,CASSQEGSYEQYF
TRBD1,few,TRBV20-1,TRBJ2-7,TGCAGTGCTAGGCTGGACAGGGGGATCTACGAGCAGTACTTC,CSARLDRGIYEQYF
TRBD2,few,TRBV5-1,TRBJ2-3,TGCGCCAGCAGCGCACTGTACTTGCGGGGGGACACAGATACGCAGTATTTT,CASSALYLRGDTDTQYF
.,.,TRBV10-3,TRBJ2-2,TGTGCCATCACTACGGGACAGAACACCGGGGAGCTGTTTTTT,CAITTGQNTGELFF
TRBD2,few,TRBV12-3/TRBV12-4,TRBJ2-7,TGTGCCAGCAGGTTAGCGGGGGGGTCCCCCGAGCAGTACTTC,CASRLAGGSPEQYF
.,.,TRBV12-3/TRBV12-4,TRBJ2-1,TGTGCCAGCAGTCGCCTAAGAGGGAGTATCTCAGCCAATGAGCAGTTCTTC,CASSRLRGSISANEQFF
.,.,TRBV4-3,TRBJ2-1,TGCGCCAGCAGCCAAGTGGGTTTTCGGGACAACCCAGGGTACAATGAGCAGTTCTTC,CASSQVGFRDNPGYNEQFF
TRBD2,many,TRBV12-3/TRBV12-4,TRBJ2-7,TGTGCCAGCAGTTGGGGACTAGCGGGAGTTGGGCAGTACTTC,CASSWGLAGVGQYF
TRBD2,.,TRBV30,TRBJ2-5,TGTGCCGGGTCAGGACTAGCGGGGGCTGAGACCCAGTACTTC,CAGSGLAGAETQYF
TRBD2,many,TRBV6-5,TRBJ2-1,TGTGCCAGCAGTTACTCTGGCGGTAGCGGGAGGATATACAATGAGCAGTTCTTC,CASSYSGGSGRIYNEQFF
TRBD2,.,TRBV11-2,TRBJ2-2,TGTGCCAGCAGCGAACCGAGGGAGGGAAACTTCGGGGAGCTGTTTTTT,CASSEPREGNFGELFF
TRBD2,few,TRBV7-3,TRBJ2-3,TGTGCCAGCAGCTTGGGACTAGCGGACCCCACAGATACGCAGTATTTT,CASSLGLADPTDTQYF
.,few,TRBV7-3,TRBJ1-1,TGTGCCAGCAGCACAAAAGGGGGTACTGAAGCTTTCTTT,CASSTKGGTEAFF
.,few,TRBV12-3/TRBV12-4,TRBJ2-1,TGTGCCAGCAGTTCGACTAGTCCAAGCTCCTACAATGAGCAGTTCTTC,CASSSTSPSSYNEQFF
.,.,TRBV10-3,TRBJ2-2,TGTGCCATCAGTGCTTTGGTCCCCGGGGAGCTGTTTTTT,CAISALVPGELFF
.,few,TRBV2,TRBJ1-4,TGTGCCAGCAGACATAGATCCACTAATGAAAAACTGTTTTTT,CASRHRSTNEKLFF
.,.,TRBV5-1,TRBJ1-1,TGCGCCAGCAGCCTGGGGCGGGGTTCGGGCACTGAAGCTTTCTTT,CASSLGRGSGTEAFF
.,.,TRBV7-8,TRBJ1-1,TGTGCCAGCAGCTTAGGGGCAGTTGGTGAAGCTTTCTTT,CASSLGAVGEAFF